Here is one T cell receptor beta chain with its context. These data belong to a study of shared clonotypes between healthy human individuals. Assay execution proceeded at the deep level. Unsorted PBMC contributed roughly 300 ng DNA, 25,000 to 35,000 T cell genomes, to each replicate PCR. Only in-frame clones appear in the TCRdb table, and some are missing; sequencing was by immunoSEQ multiplex PCR. The sample lists about 490,000 clones, about 82% seen once, with around 13% in the top ten. What was sequenced was PBMCs. The sequence was collected from a woman aged 40-49 years in good health. Some clones in this sample may be carry-over from other donors' samples.

The CDR3 DNA is TGTGCCAGCAGTTCCCCAGCGGGAGAATCCTACGAGCAGTACTTC. Its translation is CASSSPAGESYEQYF. This sequence joins TRBV28 and TRBJ2-7, with 8 bases that match TRBD2. The CDR3 is 15 amino acids. With 4 bases clipped from V and 1 base from J, the junction kept 6 bases outside the gene matches. Germline loops: CDR1 MDHEN, CDR2 SYDVKM. Filled out from reference TRBV28 and TRBJ2-7, the complete variable domain reads DVKVTQSSRYLVKRTGEKVFLECVQDMDHENMFWYRQDPGLGLRLIYFSYDVKMKEKGDIPEGYSVSREKKERFSLILESASTNQTSMYLCASSSPAGESYEQYFGPGTRLTVT.